This section outlines one T cell receptor (beta chain) sequence together with its context. Participants were aged about 18 to 100 years from around 26 US areas. This sample is part of a study of blood T cell repertoires in COVID-19. The CDR3 contains 17 residues. Germline CDR1 is MNHEY and CDR2 is SMNVEV (reference sequence). J lost 2 bases, V lost 5 bases, and 8 bases had no gene match. Using immunoSEQ multiplex PCR, the repertoire was profiled, and TCRdb retains in-frame clones only, with some absent. The sample holds over 150,000 clones, about 88% seen once. The V gene is TRBV27, the J gene TRBJ2-3, with TRBD2 matching 12 bases. This clonotype was obtained from a woman aged 25 to 39 who had recovered from COVID-19. Sequencing was done on a sample of PBMCs or T cells enriched from blood (not recorded which). CDR3 coding DNA: TGTGCCAGCAGTACCCCGGGACTAGCGGGTAACACAGATACGCAGTATTTT. Amino acids: CASSTPGLAGNTDTQYF.